A single sample is the source of the 25 T cell receptor beta chains below, sequenced in a study of blood T cell repertoires in COVID-19. Assay: immunoSEQ multiplex PCR; the TCRdb copy retains only in-frame clones and omits some. The repertoire includes about 220,000 clones, approximately 86% of them detected once, and 3% to 4% sits in the top ten. The sample consisted of peripheral blood. Source of these receptors: a woman over 75 with acute or convalescent COVID-19.

This rearrangement joins TRBV6-1 to TRBJ1-5, with D possibly being TRBD1 (6 bases). The V gene lost 2 bases and the J gene lost 5 bases, with 7 bases spanning the gap. The CDR3 extends over 13 amino acids. The germline gives CDR1 MNHNS, CDR2 SASEGT. Here the CDR3 DNA reads TGTGCCAGCAGTGAAAGGACAGATCAGCCCCAGCATTTT. Translated: CASSERTDQPQHF.

This chain connects TRBV11-3 to TRBJ2-5, with TRBD2 matching 8 bases. There are 13 residues in the CDR3. Unmatched junction bases numbered 3, after V lost 5 bases and J lost 4 bases. CDR1 is SGHNT, CDR2 YENEEA, per germline. The CDR3 spells CASSPGTRETQYF. The DNA of the CDR3 is TGTGCCAGCAGCCCCGGGACTAGAGAGACCCAGTACTTC.

The V call is TRBV2, the J call TRBJ1-2; no reliable D call. In germline, CDR1 is SNHLY, CDR2 FYNNEI. V lost 3 bases, J lost 5 bases, and 10 bases lay in between. CDR3 length: 13 residues. The CDR3 protein is CASSDIPEYGYTF. The CDR3 DNA sequence: TGTGCCAGCAGTGACATACCCGAGTATGGCTACACCTTC.

The chain combines TRBV19 with TRBJ1-1; 7 nucleotides agree with TRBD1. This CDR3 spans 15 amino acids. The germline V gene has CDR1 LNHDA and CDR2 SQIVND (reference sequence). After removal of 5 bases from V and 4 bases from J, the junction contained 10 bases not matched to a gene. The DNA of the CDR3 is TGTGCCAGTAGTCTCGCAGGGGGTGGGCGCACTGAAGCTTTCTTT. It yields the protein CASSLAGGGRTEAFF.

V gene TRBV29-1 combines with J gene TRBJ2-7; no clear D gene. From germline, CDR1 is SQVTM and CDR2 ANQGSEA. This CDR3 contains 12 residues. Between the trimmed V and J ends, which lost 1 base and 9 bases, there was a span of 13 bases. DNA for the CDR3: TGCAGCGTTGAAGCTGATACTACGCGGCAGTACTTC. This translates into CSVEADTTRQYF.

This sequence joins TRBV9 and TRBJ2-2; TRBD2 matches 10 bases. The CDR3 is 16 residues long. Germline V gene lookup returns CDR1 SGDLS and CDR2 YYNGEE. V was clipped by 4 bases and J by 2 bases; unmatched bases: 5. The CDR3 sequence is CASSPRTSGNTGELFF. The CDR3 region has the DNA TGTGCCAGCAGCCCTCGGACTAGCGGTAACACCGGGGAGCTGTTTTTT. Full variable domain (rest looked up from reference TRBV9 and TRBJ2-2): DSGVTQTPKHLITATGQRVTLRCSPRSGDLSVYWYQQSLDQGLQFLIQYYNGEERAKGNILERFSAQQFPDLHSELNLSSLELGDSALYFCASSPRTSGNTGELFFGEGSRLTVL.

This clone occurred once. The chain has TRBV7-8 and TRBJ2-5, with 9 bases matching TRBD1. V gave up 5 bases and J gave up 5 bases; unmatched junction bases: 6. This CDR3 has 14 amino acids. The V gene's germline CDR1 is SGHVS and CDR2 FQNEAQ. CDR3 coding DNA: TGTGCCAGCAGCCGACAGGGGGGTAGTGAGACCCAGTACTTC. This gives the protein CASSRQGGSETQYF.

V is TRBV7-2 and J is TRBJ2-1; 11 nucleotides align to TRBD2. CDR1 is SGHTA, CDR2 FQGNSA, per germline. This CDR3 spans 16 amino acids. The V and J ends lost 5 bases and 4 bases, in that order; junction bases with no gene match: 7. The CDR3 DNA follows: TGTGCCAGCAGCCCTATAGCGGGGGGGTTTTACAATGAGCAGTTCTTC. This gives the protein CASSPIAGGFYNEQFF.

The rearrangement uses TRBV5-6 and TRBJ2-7, with 8 bases fitting TRBD1. Germline V CDR1 and CDR2: SGHDT, YYEEEE. Trimming took 4 bases from V and 1 from J; bases not matched to a gene: 1. The length of the CDR3 is 13 residues. The CDR3 DNA sequence: TGTGCCAGCAGCCGGGACAGGTCCTACGAGCAGTACTTC. This translates into CASSRDRSYEQYF. Together with reference TRBV5-6 and TRBJ2-7, the CDR3 gives the full variable domain: DAGVTQSPTHLIKTRGQQVTLRCSPKSGHDTVSWYQQALGQGPQFIFQYYEEEERQRGNFPDRFSGHQFPNYSSELNVNALLLGDSALYLCASSRDRSYEQYFGPGTRLTVT.

The chain has TRBV30 and TRBJ1-5; 8 nucleotides line up with TRBD1. The CDR3 is made up of 12 amino acids. The J segment lost 6 bases and the V segment lost 8 bases, leaving 6 bases of the junction unmatched. CDR1 and CDR2 from the germline V gene are GTSNPN and SVGIG (reference sequence). The CDR3 DNA reads as TGTGCCCTCCTTACAGGGGGTCAGCCCCAGCATTTT. Protein product: CALLTGGQPQHF.

The chain combines TRBV19 with TRBJ2-2, with 9 bases fitting TRBD1. The CDR3 is 15 residues long. Trimming took 5 bases from V and 1 from J; bases not matched to a gene: 2. CDR1 and CDR2 (germline): LNHDA, SQIVND (reference sequence). The CDR3 DNA sequence: TGTGCCAGTAGTTCGACAGGGGGGAACACCGGGGAGCTGTTTTTT. This translates into CASSSTGGNTGELFF. Full variable domain (missing parts from reference TRBV19 and TRBJ2-2): DGGITQSPKYLFRKEGQNVTLSCEQNLNHDAMYWYRQDPGQGLRLIYYSQIVNDFQKGDIAEGYSVSREKKESFPLTVTSAQKNPTAFYLCASSSTGGNTGELFFGEGSRLTVL.

This chain links TRBV6-6 with TRBJ1-2; D is unclear. Germline V gene lookup returns CDR1 MNHNY and CDR2 SVGAGI (reference sequence). V lost 5 bases, J lost 2 bases, and 12 bases lay in between. The CDR3 covers 14 residues. CDR3 residues: CASSDSGRNYGYTF. The CDR3 DNA is TGTGCCAGCAGTGATTCTGGCAGAAACTATGGCTACACCTTC.

The gene calls are TRBV21-1 and TRBJ1-5; TRBD1 is the table's D call, not checked against the DNA. TRBV21-1 is assigned pseudogene status. CDR3 length: 20 amino acids. CDR3 coding DNA: TGTGCCAGCAGTTTACAAGACAGGCCGGATGACCTTTATAGCAATCAGCCCCAGCATTTT. This encodes CASSLQDRPDDLYSNQPQHF.

The CDR3 DNA reads TGTGCCAGCAGGGGCGGAGGGGTAGAAGAGCAGTACTTC. It encodes CASRGGGVEEQYF. This sequence joins TRBV12-3 or TRBV12-4 and TRBJ2-7; tentatively, D is TRBD2 (6 bases). The ends were cut back, 6 bases at V and 7 bases at J, with 16 bases in the middle. CDR3 size: 13 residues.

In its sample, this clone was seen once. The J gene is TRBJ1-2, the V gene TRBV19, with a weak D call TRBD1 (5 bases). CDR1 is LNHDA, CDR2 SQIVND, per germline (reference sequence). The CDR3 runs to 14 residues. V lost 7 bases to trimming and J lost 1 base, with 13 bases between them. CDR3 in DNA: TGTGCCAGTAAGGAGCAGGGAGGTAACTATGGCTACACCTTC. Amino acids: CASKEQGGNYGYTF.

The J gene is TRBJ1-3, the V gene TRBV25-1, with D uncertain. CDR1 is MGHDK and CDR2 is SYGVNS in the germline V gene. Deletions cut 4 bases from V and 0 bases from J, with 10 bases between. The CDR3 is made up of 15 amino acids. DNA of the CDR3: TGTGCCAGCAGTGCAGGTATCAGCTCTGGAAACACCATATATTTT. Protein sequence: CASSAGISSGNTIYF.

The chain couples TRBV6-5 to TRBJ2-7; a possible D gene is TRBD1 (6 bases). The germline V and J ends were trimmed by 6 bases and 6 bases, with 18 bases remaining between them. The CDR3 loop spans 14 amino acids. Looked up from germline, CDR1 is MNHEY and CDR2 is SVGAGI. CDR3 sequence reads: CASSRDRFSTEQYF. DNA of the CDR3: TGTGCCAGCAGCCGCGACAGGTTTTCGACCGAGCAGTACTTC.

This chain links TRBV2 with TRBJ2-7; D unresolved. The CDR3 is made up of 13 amino acids. Germline V CDR1 and CDR2: SNHLY, FYNNEI. Trimming removed 6 bases at V and 3 bases at J, with 12 bases between. The CDR3 region has the DNA TGTGCCAGCAGCGCCGCGAGGCTCTACGAGCAGTACTTC. Translated, it gives CASSAARLYEQYF.

The chain carries TRBV7-9 and TRBJ1-1; 7 bases are shared with TRBD1. The germline V gene encodes CDR1 SEHNR and CDR2 FQNEAQ (reference sequence). Trimming took 1 base from V and 4 from J; bases not matched to a gene: 6. This CDR3 region has 15 residues. The CDR3 DNA follows: TGTGCCAGCAGCTTAGGGGGGCAGGGGGTCACTGAAGCTTTCTTT. This translates into CASSLGGQGVTEAFF.

The gene calls are TRBV28 and TRBJ1-6; 10 nucleotides line up with TRBD1. J gave up 13 bases and V 4 bases, and 10 bases lay outside the gene matches. CDR3 length: 15 amino acids. CDR1 is MDHEN and CDR2 is SYDVKM in the germline V gene. This CDR3 is CASSSRTGGISPLHF. CDR3 DNA: TGTGCCAGCAGTTCGAGGACAGGGGGGATTAGTCCCCTCCACTTT.

Only one count was recorded for this clone. The chain employs TRBV20-1 and TRBJ1-3; D possibly corresponds to TRBD1 (5 bases). The CDR3 loop spans 16 amino acids. Trimming cost V 3 bases and J 0 bases, with 15 bases left between them. Germline CDR1 DFQATT, CDR2 SNEGSKA (reference sequence). The CDR3 DNA is TGCAGTGCTAGTTCCCGAGACAGATACTCTGGAAACACCATATATTTT. This gives the protein CSASSRDRYSGNTIYF.

The rearrangement uses TRBV7-2 and TRBJ1-1, with 7 bases lining up with TRBD1. CDR1 and CDR2 from the germline V gene are SGHTA and FQGNSA. The CDR3 length is 16 residues. With 6 bases clipped from V and 1 base from J, the junction kept 11 bases outside the gene matches. The CDR3 sequence: CASRRQGSISNTEAFF. The CDR3 nucleotides are TGTGCCAGCAGGAGACAGGGATCGATTTCGAACACTGAAGCTTTCTTT. The full variable domain, rest sourced from reference TRBV7-2 and TRBJ1-1, is GAGVSQSPSNKVTEKGKDVELRCDPISGHTALYWYRQSLGQGLEFLIYFQGNSAPDKSGLPSDRFSAERTGGSVSTLTIQRTQQEDSAVYLCASRRQGSISNTEAFFGQGTRLTVV.

This sequence joins TRBV7-2 and TRBJ2-7; TRBD1 matches at 10 bases. Germline V gene data show CDR1 as SGHTA and CDR2 as FQGNSA. V dropped 3 bases and J dropped 5; count of bases not matched to a gene: 4. The CDR3 covers 14 residues. CDR3 nucleotides: TGTGCCAGCAGCTTCCGGGACAGGGGCCACGAGCAGTACTTC. This sequence encodes CASSFRDRGHEQYF.

The chain uses TRBV27 and TRBJ1-6; D remains ambiguous. The CDR3 contains 14 residues. The germline gives CDR1 MNHEY, CDR2 SMNVEV (reference sequence). V dropped 6 bases and J dropped 7 bases, with 13 bases sitting between them. The DNA of the CDR3 is TGTGCCAGCAGGCCCCAACTCGGGAATTCACCCCTCCACTTT. This translates into CASRPQLGNSPLHF.

The CDR3 sequence: CASSPGLSGELFF. In DNA form, the CDR3 reads TGTGCCAGCTCACCGGGACTTTCCGGGGAGCTGTTTTTT. This sequence joins TRBV18 and TRBJ2-2, with D possibly being TRBD2 (6 bases). The CDR3 totals 13 residues. The germline V gene encodes CDR1 KGHSH and CDR2 LQKENI. V lost 3 bases and J lost 6, with 8 bases in between.